This T cell receptor (beta chain) originates from a study of CD8+ T cells in alopecia areata. V was shortened by 5 bases and J by 3 bases, with 10 bases between the two germline ends. The CDR3 extends over 13 amino acids. Germline-derived CDR1 and CDR2 are SEHNR and FQNEAQ (reference sequence). In each case, RNA was isolated and then reverse transcribed into cDNA as the sequencing template. Some clones are missing from TCRdb's copy, which holds only in-frame ones; the method was immunoSEQ multiplex PCR. The sample shows 150,000 or so clones, 50% to 65% of them seen only once. Specimen: CD4+ T cells sorted from blood. The rearrangement joins TRBV7-9 to TRBJ1-2; D gene uncertain. This TCR derives from a human donor in good health. In DNA form, the CDR3 reads TGTGCCAGCAGCCTCCCGGTCGACTATGGCTACACCTTC. It is translated as CASSLPVDYGYTF.